These 18 T cell receptor beta chains originate from one sample sequenced in a study of blood T cell repertoires in COVID-19. Measured with immunoSEQ multiplex PCR; TCRdb has only the in-frame clones, and not every one. Of more than 110,000 clones detected, roughly 89% appear once; the ten largest clones hold more than 3.5%. Sequencing was done on a sample of PBMCs or T cells enriched from blood (not recorded which). Receptors originate from a man aged 45 to 65 who had recovered from COVID-19.

The chain recombines TRBV19 with TRBJ1-2; a possible D gene is TRBD1 (6 bases). The germline V gene has CDR1 LNHDA and CDR2 SQIVND (reference sequence). This CDR3 contains 15 residues. V lost 3 bases and J lost 3, with 14 bases in between. The CDR3 sequence is CASSILSRGDYGYTF. The DNA for the CDR3 is TGTGCCAGTAGTATTTTAAGCAGGGGTGACTATGGCTACACCTTC.

The chain uses TRBV18 and TRBJ2-2; 7 nucleotides match TRBD1. CDR3 length: 17 residues. With V trimmed by 5 bases and J by 4 bases, 13 bases remained unmatched. The germline gives CDR1 KGHSH, CDR2 LQKENI. As DNA, the CDR3 is TGTGCCAGCTCAATTACCATCACCCCAGGGGGCACCGGGGAGCTGTTTTTT. Amino acids: CASSITITPGGTGELFF.

The V and J genes are TRBV19 and TRBJ1-5; D is perhaps TRBD1 (5 bases). The CDR3 is 15 residues long. CDR1 and CDR2 from the germline V gene are LNHDA and SQIVND (reference sequence). The V and J ends lost 5 bases and 5 bases respectively, with 16 bases between them. This CDR3 reads CASSSRTVGDQPQHF. Here the CDR3 DNA reads TGTGCCAGTAGTTCCAGGACGGTAGGGGATCAGCCCCAGCATTTT. Filled out from reference TRBV19 and TRBJ1-5, the complete variable domain reads DGGITQSPKYLFRKEGQNVTLSCEQNLNHDAMYWYRQDPGQGLRLIYYSQIVNDFQKGDIAEGYSVSREKKESFPLTVTSAQKNPTAFYLCASSSRTVGDQPQHFGDGTRLSIL.

This chain links TRBV11-2 with TRBJ1-4, with D unresolved. Germline lookup yields CDR1 SGHAT and CDR2 FQNNGV. Between the trimmed V and J ends, which lost 6 bases and 8 bases, there was a span of 10 bases. The CDR3 covers 12 residues. CDR3 protein: CASSYMLEKLFF. In DNA form, the CDR3 reads TGTGCCAGCAGTTACATGCTGGAAAAACTGTTTTTT.

The chain combines TRBV6-1 with TRBJ1-2, with no clear D. The CDR3 contains 15 residues. The V end was cut by 1 base, the J end by 1 base, with 10 bases between. The V gene's germline CDR1 is MNHNS and CDR2 SASEGT. The CDR3 DNA follows: TGTGCCAGCAGTGAAGGGAGGGCGCTTAACTATGGCTACACCTTC. It translates to CASSEGRALNYGYTF.

This clone has just a few counts. The chain links TRBV15 to TRBJ1-2; tentative D call: TRBD1 (5 bases). The CDR3 totals 15 residues. Germline V gene lookup returns CDR1 LNHNV and CDR2 YYDKDF (reference sequence). V shed 0 bases and J shed 8 bases, with 16 bases lying between them. CDR3 bases: TGTGCCACCAGCAGAGATCTGGGGGGAGGTAGCGGCTACACCTTC. This sequence encodes CATSRDLGGGSGYTF.

The CDR3 region has the DNA TGTGCCAGCAGCTTAATACAGGTGATCTATGGCTACACCTTC. It yields the protein CASSLIQVIYGYTF. The rearrangement uses TRBV7-9 and TRBJ1-2, with D possibly matching TRBD1 (5 bases). Germline assignment: CDR1 SEHNR and CDR2 FQNEAQ (reference sequence). The CDR3 consists of 14 residues. The V and J ends lost 2 bases and 4 bases respectively, with 11 bases between them. Looking up the rest from reference TRBV7-9 and TRBJ1-2 gives the full variable domain: DTGVSQNPRHKITKRGQNVTFRCDPISEHNRLYWYRQTLGQGPEFLTYFQNEAQLEKSRLLSDRFSAERPKGSFSTLEIQRTEQGDSAMYLCASSLIQVIYGYTFGSGTRLTVV.

This clone was seen only once. The J gene is TRBJ2-1, the V gene TRBV27; D may be TRBD1 (5 bases). Germline CDR1 MNHEY, CDR2 SMNVEV (reference sequence). The CDR3 extends over 14 amino acids. Trimming shortened V by 5 bases and J by 5 bases, and 13 bases separated the two germline ends. The CDR3 loop reads CASSGWGRHNEQFF. As DNA, the CDR3 is TGTGCCAGCAGTGGATGGGGCCGGCACAATGAGCAGTTCTTC.

V usage is TRBV7-2 and J usage is TRBJ1-5; D remains unclear. Per germline, CDR1 SGHTA and CDR2 FQGNSA. V dropped 5 bases and J dropped 5 bases, with 7 bases sitting between them. CDR3 length: 12 residues. The CDR3 is CASSTYDQPQHF. CDR3 sequence (DNA): TGTGCCAGCAGCACATACGATCAGCCCCAGCATTTT.

This sequence joins TRBV9 and TRBJ1-1; 8 positions match TRBD1. V was pared by 3 bases and J by 6 bases, with 7 bases of the junction left unmatched. The germline CDR1 and CDR2 sequences are SGDLS and YYNGEE. The CDR3 runs to 14 residues. In nucleotides, the CDR3 is TGTGCCAGCAGCGCGACAGGGGTTCTCGCTGAAGCTTTCTTT. Translating gives CASSATGVLAEAFF.

The rearrangement links TRBV18 to TRBJ1-3; D possibly corresponds to TRBD1 (5 bases). The V and J ends lost 0 bases and 0 bases respectively, with 12 bases between them. This CDR3 is 17 amino acids long. CDR1 is KGHSH, CDR2 LQKENI, per germline. Here the CDR3 reads CASSPPLQVLSGNTIYF. Written as DNA, the CDR3 is TGTGCCAGCTCACCACCCTTACAGGTTCTCTCTGGAAACACCATATATTTT.

The gene calls are TRBV3-1 (or the pseudogene TRBV3-2) and TRBJ1-2; D call uncertain. The CDR3 is 15 residues long. V lost 0 bases and J lost 0, with 8 bases in between. In germline, CDR1 is LGHDT, CDR2 YNNKEL (reference sequence). The CDR3 nucleotides are TGTGCCAGCAGCCAAGATTGGGCAGCTAACTATGGCTACACCTTC. It specifies CASSQDWAANYGYTF.

This chain uses TRBV3-1 (or the pseudogene TRBV3-2) with TRBJ2-1; maybe TRBD2 (6 bases). Germline V lookup: CDR1 LGHDT, CDR2 YNNKEL (reference sequence). This CDR3 has 16 residues. V dropped 4 bases and J dropped 10 bases, with 23 bases sitting between them. CDR3 residues: CASSPRPVASVSEQFF. The CDR3 DNA reads TGTGCCAGCAGCCCCCGGCCTGTGGCTAGCGTTTCCGAGCAGTTCTTC.

This chain links TRBV6-5 with TRBJ1-6; maybe TRBD1 (6 bases). Trimming pared 3 bases from V and 8 bases from J, leaving 8 bases between. Germline V gene data show CDR1 as MNHEY and CDR2 as SVGAGI. The CDR3 consists of 13 residues. The CDR3 region is CASSYNRDSPLHF. CDR3 coding DNA: TGTGCCAGCAGTTATAACAGGGATTCACCCCTCCACTTT.

The chain joins TRBV28 to TRBJ2-3, with 8 bases identical to TRBD1. The CDR3 is made up of 12 amino acids. The V gene's germline CDR1 is MDHEN and CDR2 SYDVKM. Unmatched junction bases numbered 6, after V lost 6 bases and J lost 10 bases. The CDR3: CASRLPGGSQYF. The CDR3 region has the DNA TGTGCCAGCAGGCTTCCAGGGGGCTCGCAGTATTTT.

The chain carries TRBV28 and TRBJ1-2; the D is unclear. The V gene's germline CDR1 is MDHEN and CDR2 SYDVKM. The CDR3 runs to 13 residues. V was cut by 5 bases and J by 3 bases, with 10 bases left in between. The CDR3 sequence: CASSVPGDYGYTF. For the CDR3, the DNA is TGTGCCAGCAGTGTCCCAGGTGACTATGGCTACACCTTC.

The V call is TRBV27, the J call TRBJ1-5, with 10 bases aligning to TRBD1. CDR1 MNHEY and CDR2 SMNVEV come from the germline V gene (reference sequence). The CDR3 length is 14 residues. Germline trimming cut 5 bases from V and 5 bases from J; bases unmatched to any gene: 3. As DNA, the CDR3 is TGTGCCAGCAGTCCGGGACAGGGGTATCAGCCCCAGCATTTT. Translated: CASSPGQGYQPQHF.

V is TRBV11-2 and J is TRBJ2-7; D unresolved. With 4 bases removed from V and 6 bases from J, the gap between germline ends came to 10 bases. This CDR3 region has 12 residues. CDR1 is SGHAT, CDR2 FQNNGV, per germline. In DNA form, the CDR3 reads TGTGCCAGCAGCTCGTACGTCAGCGAGCAGTACTTC. Translation: CASSSYVSEQYF.